Listed below are T cell receptor beta chains from one sample, sequenced in a study of cytomegalovirus exposure and HLA in healthy donors. The data were produced by immunoSEQ multiplex PCR, yet TCRdb's version contains in-frame clones alone and is incomplete. The sample lists about 130,000 clones, 75% to 85% seen once, with under 3.5% in the top ten. What was sequenced was PBMCs. The receptors shown here come from a male donor in good health and CMV-seronegative. Each CDR3 is given with its conserved first and last residue. The D gene is left open where the match is weak. Where a row states a size, it is once, few, many or the class of an expanded clone; other rows omit it.

CASSLWGQGMLAGANVLTF TGTGCCAGCAGCTTGTGGGGACAGGGAATGCTCGCTGGGGCCAACGTCCTGACTTTC 19 - TRBV5-6 TRBD1 TRBJ2-6
CAILAGQGNEQYF TGTGCCATCCTGGCAGGACAGGGTAACGAGCAGTACTTC 13 - TRBV10-3 TRBD1 TRBJ2-7
CASSKEGTGMNTEAFF TGTGCCAGCAGCAAAGAGGGGACAGGAATGAACACTGAAGCTTTCTTT 16 - TRBV4-2 TRBD1 TRBJ1-1
CASSRGQGTNYGYTF TGTGCCAGCAGCCGTGGACAGGGAACTAACTATGGCTACACCTTC 15 - TRBV7-8 TRBD1 TRBJ1-2
CASNPRTGSQETQYF TGTGCCAGCAATCCTAGGACAGGGTCGCAAGAGACCCAGTACTTC 15 - TRBV7-9 TRBD1 TRBJ2-5
CASSLDFNEQFF TGTGCCAGCAGCTTGGACTTTAATGAGCAGTTCTTC 12 - TRBV5-6 - TRBJ2-1
CASSFLHSDRGNTEAFF TGCGCCAGCAGCTTCTTACACTCGGACAGGGGGAACACTGAAGCTTTCTTT 17 - TRBV5-1 TRBD1 TRBJ1-1
CASTLLEGDEQYF TGTGCCAGCACCCTACTAGAGGGCGACGAGCAGTACTTC 13 - TRBV11-2 - TRBJ2-7
CASSAPGVGPYEQYF TGTGCCAGCAGCGCCCCGGGGGTCGGCCCCTACGAGCAGTACTTC 15 - TRBV11-2 - TRBJ2-7
CASSNGAGFSYEQYF TGTGCCAGCTCCAACGGTGCGGGTTTCTCCTACGAGCAGTACTTC 15 - TRBV18 - TRBJ2-7
CASSPTSGSDVQQYF TGTGCCAGCAGCCCAACTAGCGGGAGCGATGTCCAGCAGTACTTC 15 - TRBV7-2 TRBD2 TRBJ2-5
CASSSGQGNSYNSPLHF TGCGCCAGCAGCTCCGGACAGGGCAACTCCTATAATTCACCCCTCCACTTT 17 once TRBV5-1 TRBD1 TRBJ1-6
CAISESTVNTEAFF TGTGCCATCAGTGAGTCGACAGTAAACACTGAAGCTTTCTTT 14 - TRBV10-3 - TRBJ1-1
CASRNGRGNGYTF TGTGCCAGCAGGAACGGAAGGGGGAACGGCTACACCTTC 13 - TRBV27 - TRBJ1-2
CASSMGRGRVQPQHF TGTGCCAGTAGTATGGGTAGGGGAAGGGTTCAGCCCCAGCATTTT 15 - TRBV19 - TRBJ1-5
CAWSAGAGGTFLYSPLHF TGTGCCTGGAGTGCGGGAGCGGGGGGGACCTTTCTTTATTCACCCCTCCACTTT 18 - TRBV30 - TRBJ1-6
CASSLVLTGISTEAFF TGTGCCAGCAGCTTGGTTTTAACAGGGATTTCCACTGAAGCTTTCTTT 16 once TRBV7-9 - TRBJ1-1
CASSVGGGPYEQYF TGCGCCAGCAGTGTCGGGGGGGGTCCCTACGAGCAGTACTTC 14 - TRBV10-2 TRBD2 TRBJ2-7
CASSLLLATAFKTEAFF TGCGCCAGCAGCTTGCTGTTGGCCACCGCCTTCAAGACTGAAGCTTTCTTT 17 - TRBV5-1 - TRBJ1-1
CASSPRDSLWGPQHF TGTGCCAGCAGCCCTAGGGACAGCCTCTGGGGGCCCCAGCATTTT 15 - TRBV7-8 TRBD1 TRBJ1-5
CASSSRLAASSYNEQFF TGTGCCAGCAGCTCCAGACTAGCGGCTAGCTCCTACAATGAGCAGTTCTTC 17 - TRBV9 TRBD2 TRBJ2-1
CASSNPGQGAHGYTF TGTGCCAGCAGTAATCCGGGACAGGGGGCCCATGGCTACACCTTC 15 - TRBV25-1 TRBD1 TRBJ1-2
CASSQGQPNTGELFF TGCGCCAGCAGCCAAGGACAGCCGAACACCGGGGAGCTGTTTTTT 15 - TRBV4-3 - TRBJ2-2
CASSQMTGGSQPQHF TGTGCCAGCAGCCAAATGACAGGGGGGAGTCAGCCCCAGCATTTT 15 - TRBV7-2 TRBD1 TRBJ1-5
CASSPGGQLYGYTF TGTGCCAGCAGCCCGGGAGGACAGCTCTATGGCTACACCTTC 14 few TRBV5-4 - TRBJ1-2
CASSSVAGFYNEQFF TGTGCCAGCAGCTCCGTAGCGGGATTCTACAATGAGCAGTTCTTC 15 - TRBV7-2 TRBD2 TRBJ2-1
CASSLPGNSPLHF TGTGCCAGCAGTCTCCCGGGTAATTCACCCCTCCACTTT 13 - TRBV7-2 - TRBJ1-6
CASSSDRVGTEAFF TGCGCCAGCAGCTCGGACAGGGTGGGGACTGAAGCTTTCTTT 14 - TRBV5-1 TRBD1 TRBJ1-1
CASSFSTGPRVFEAFF TGTGCCAGCAGTTTTTCGACAGGGCCCCGCGTATTTGAAGCTTTCTTT 16 - TRBV27 TRBD1 TRBJ1-1
CASSLGDRGPLETQYF TGTGCCAGCAGCTTAGGAGACAGGGGGCCTTTGGAGACCCAGTACTTC 16 - TRBV7-9 TRBD1 TRBJ2-5
CASSDLGLAGYNEQFF TGTGCCAGCAGTGATTTAGGACTAGCGGGATACAATGAGCAGTTCTTC 16 - TRBV2 TRBD2 TRBJ2-1